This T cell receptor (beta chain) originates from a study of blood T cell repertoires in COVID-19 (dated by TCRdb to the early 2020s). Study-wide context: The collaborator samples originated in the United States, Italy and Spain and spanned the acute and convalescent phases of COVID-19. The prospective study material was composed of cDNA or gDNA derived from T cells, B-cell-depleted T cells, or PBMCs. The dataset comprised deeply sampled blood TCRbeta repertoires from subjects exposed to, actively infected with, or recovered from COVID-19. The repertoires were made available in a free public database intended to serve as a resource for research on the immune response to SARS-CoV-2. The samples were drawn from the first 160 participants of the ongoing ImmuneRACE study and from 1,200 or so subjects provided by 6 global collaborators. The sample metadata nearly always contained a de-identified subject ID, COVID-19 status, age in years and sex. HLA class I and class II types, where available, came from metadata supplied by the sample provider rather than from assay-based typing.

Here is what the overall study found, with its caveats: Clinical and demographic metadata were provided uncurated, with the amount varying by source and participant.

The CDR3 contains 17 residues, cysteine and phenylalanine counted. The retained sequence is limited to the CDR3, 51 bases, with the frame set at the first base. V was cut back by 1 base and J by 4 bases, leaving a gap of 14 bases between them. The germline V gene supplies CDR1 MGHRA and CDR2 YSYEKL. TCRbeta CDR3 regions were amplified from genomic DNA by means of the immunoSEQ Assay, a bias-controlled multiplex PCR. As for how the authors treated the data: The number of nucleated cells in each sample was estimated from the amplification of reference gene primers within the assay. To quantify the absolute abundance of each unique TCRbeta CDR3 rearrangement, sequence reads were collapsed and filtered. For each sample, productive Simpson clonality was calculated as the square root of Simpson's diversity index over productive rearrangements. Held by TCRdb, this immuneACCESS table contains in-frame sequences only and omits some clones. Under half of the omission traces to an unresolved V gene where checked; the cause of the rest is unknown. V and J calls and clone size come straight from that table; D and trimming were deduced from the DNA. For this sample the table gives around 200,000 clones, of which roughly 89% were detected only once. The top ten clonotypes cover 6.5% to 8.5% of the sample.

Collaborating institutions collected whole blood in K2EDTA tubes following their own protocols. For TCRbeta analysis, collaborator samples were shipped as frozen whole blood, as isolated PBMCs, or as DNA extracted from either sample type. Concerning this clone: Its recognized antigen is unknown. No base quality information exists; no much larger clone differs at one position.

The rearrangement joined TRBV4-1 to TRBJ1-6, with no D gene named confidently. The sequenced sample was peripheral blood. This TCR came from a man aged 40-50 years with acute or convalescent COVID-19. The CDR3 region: CASSQGGSAEYNSPLHF. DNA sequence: TGCGCCAGCAGCCAAGGAGGTTCGGCGGAGTATAATTCACCCCTCCACTTT.